Described below is a single T cell receptor (beta chain) sequence and its context. These data originate in a study of blood T cell repertoires in COVID-19. Study in general: PBMCs, B-cell-depleted T cells, or T cells were the source of the cDNA or gDNA that made up the material.

The CDR3 spans 17 residues. TCRdb's table, derived via immunoSEQ multiplex PCR, lists solely in-frame clones and lacks some. The table records about 220,000 clones, 70% to 85% of them present only once. This TCR was sampled from a man aged 50 or older with active or convalescent COVID-19. The chain has TRBV21-1 and TRBJ1-2. TRBV21-1 is marked as a pseudogene. Sequencing input: peripheral blood. CDR3 protein: CASSKDPGEGRVYGYTF. The DNA of the CDR3 is TGTGCCAGCAGCAAAGACCCTGGGGAGGGGCGGGTTTATGGCTACACCTTC.